The rows below give T cell receptor beta chains drawn from one sample of a study of identical twins. One entry per CDR3 protein, called by TCRdb with MiXCR from the 5' RACE reads. The table shows 400,000 to 550,000 distinct CDR3 sequences, with roughly a quarter occurring only once. These data were also filed under a second study, of T cells expressing NK-cell markers.

The sample was CD4+ T cells sorted from blood. The receptors come from a woman younger than 30 in good health. Each CDR3 is given with its conserved first and last residue. D genes are given only for firm matches. The size of a clone is reported for some rows only, either as once, few or many, or as a class for expanded clones.

V gene: TRBV15
clone size: few
D gene: TRBD2
J gene: TRBJ2-3
CDR3 DNA: TGTGCCACCAGCAGAGGAGGGACTAGCGGGGGCCGCACAGATACGCAGTATTTT
CDR3 protein: CATSRGGTSGGRTDTQYF

V gene: TRBV20-1
clone size: few
D gene: TRBD2
J gene: TRBJ2-1
CDR3 DNA: TGCAGTGCTGGGGGACTAGCGGGAAGCGTTGAGCAGTTCTTC
CDR3 protein: CSAGGLAGSVEQFF

V gene: TRBV20-1
clone size: -
D gene: -
J gene: TRBJ2-5
CDR3 DNA: TGCAGTGCCCCATCAAACCAAGAGACCCAGTACTTC
CDR3 protein: CSAPSNQETQYF

V gene: TRBV12-3/TRBV12-4
clone size: -
D gene: TRBD2
J gene: TRBJ2-1
CDR3 DNA: TGTGCCAGCAGCCTGGGACTACCCTTCAGCTCCTACAATGAGCAGTTCTTC
CDR3 protein: CASSLGLPFSSYNEQFF

V gene: TRBV27
clone size: few
D gene: -
J gene: TRBJ1-1
CDR3 DNA: TGTGCCAGCAGTCCAAATCCAGGGTACACTGAAGCTTTCTTT
CDR3 protein: CASSPNPGYTEAFF

V gene: TRBV10-3
clone size: few
D gene: TRBD2
J gene: TRBJ2-7
CDR3 DNA: TGTGCCATCTGCCCAAGCGGGACCTACGAGCAGTACTTC
CDR3 protein: CAICPSGTYEQYF

V gene: TRBV29-1
clone size: -
D gene: TRBD1
J gene: TRBJ1-2
CDR3 DNA: TGCAGCGTTCGGACAGGGTCTAACTATGGCTACACCTTC
CDR3 protein: CSVRTGSNYGYTF

V gene: TRBV12-3/TRBV12-4
clone size: many
D gene: -
J gene: TRBJ2-2
CDR3 DNA: TGTGCCAGCAGCCGGGGGTCCACCGGGGAGCTGTTTTTT
CDR3 protein: CASSRGSTGELFF

V gene: TRBV20-1
clone size: many
D gene: -
J gene: TRBJ2-3
CDR3 DNA: TGCAGTGCCCCCCGACTAACTAGCACAGATACGCAGTATTTT
CDR3 protein: CSAPRLTSTDTQYF

V gene: TRBV9
clone size: -
D gene: TRBD1
J gene: TRBJ2-5
CDR3 DNA: TGTGCCAGCAGCGGGTCAGGGGGAAGGAGGGAGACCCAGTACTTC
CDR3 protein: CASSGSGGRRETQYF

V gene: TRBV6-1
clone size: -
D gene: -
J gene: TRBJ2-1
CDR3 DNA: TGTGCCAGCAGCACCCCTATAGCCAATGAGCAGTTCTTC
CDR3 protein: CASSTPIANEQFF

V gene: TRBV24-1
clone size: few
D gene: -
J gene: TRBJ2-1
CDR3 DNA: TGTGCCACCAGCGCCTTATCAAGTCCCGGGGGACGAAGCTACAATGAGCAGTTCTTC
CDR3 protein: CATSALSSPGGRSYNEQFF

V gene: TRBV7-2
clone size: few
D gene: TRBD2
J gene: TRBJ2-1
CDR3 DNA: TGTGCCAGCTGGGAGGGCCTAGGGTCCTACAATGAGCAGTTCTTC
CDR3 protein: CASWEGLGSYNEQFF

V gene: TRBV12-3/TRBV12-4
clone size: -
D gene: TRBD2
J gene: TRBJ2-7
CDR3 DNA: TGTGCCAGCAGTTTAGCGCTCCTAGCGGGGGGGGAGCAGTACTTC
CDR3 protein: CASSLALLAGGEQYF

V gene: TRBV20-1
clone size: few
D gene: -
J gene: TRBJ1-5
CDR3 DNA: TGCAGTGCTTATCCTCAGGGAAACAATCAGCCCCAGCATTTT
CDR3 protein: CSAYPQGNNQPQHF

V gene: TRBV3-1
clone size: few
D gene: TRBD2
J gene: TRBJ2-1
CDR3 DNA: TGTGCCAGCAGCGCTACTAGCGGGGGTTCCTACAATGAGCAGTTCTTC
CDR3 protein: CASSATSGGSYNEQFF

V gene: TRBV12-3/TRBV12-4
clone size: few
D gene: -
J gene: TRBJ2-7
CDR3 DNA: TGTGCCAGCAGTTCTATGGAGGGGGGGCACTACGAGCAGTACTTC
CDR3 protein: CASSSMEGGHYEQYF

V gene: TRBV19
clone size: -
D gene: -
J gene: TRBJ2-7
CDR3 DNA: TGTGCCAGTAGTATACGTGGGGGACCTTCCTACGAGCAGTACTTC
CDR3 protein: CASSIRGGPSYEQYF

V gene: TRBV5-1
clone size: many
D gene: -
J gene: TRBJ2-5
CDR3 DNA: TGCGCCAGCAGCGACCCCGGTCGGGCAGAGACCCAGTACTTC
CDR3 protein: CASSDPGRAETQYF

V gene: TRBV18
clone size: few
D gene: -
J gene: TRBJ2-1
CDR3 DNA: TGTGCCAGCTCACCGACCCCTGTCGGACCCCTAAGTTTCGGGTTC
CDR3 protein: CASSPTPVGPLSFGF

V gene: TRBV15
clone size: many
D gene: -
J gene: TRBJ2-5
CDR3 DNA: TGTGCCACCAGCAGAGATAAGCAAGAGACCCAGTACTTC
CDR3 protein: CATSRDKQETQYF

V gene: TRBV6-1
clone size: few
D gene: -
J gene: TRBJ2-3
CDR3 DNA: TGTGCCAGCAGGGCCTCAGGACGGACAGATACGCAGTATTTT
CDR3 protein: CASRASGRTDTQYF

V gene: TRBV11-2
clone size: -
D gene: TRBD2
J gene: TRBJ2-7
CDR3 DNA: TGTGCCAGCAGCTCCCGTAGCGGGGGGATCTACGAGCAGTACTTC
CDR3 protein: CASSSRSGGIYEQYF

V gene: TRBV14
clone size: many
D gene: -
J gene: TRBJ2-1
CDR3 DNA: TGTGCCAGCAGCCTTAGTTCAGTCTCCTACAATGAGCAGTTCTTC
CDR3 protein: CASSLSSVSYNEQFF

V gene: TRBV5-1
clone size: -
D gene: -
J gene: TRBJ2-1
CDR3 DNA: TGCGCCAGCAGCTTGCCGACAGGTAATGAGCAGTTCTTC
CDR3 protein: CASSLPTGNEQFF

V gene: TRBV5-1
clone size: -
D gene: -
J gene: TRBJ1-2
CDR3 DNA: TGCGCCAGCAGCGCGGTGGGGCCAGGCTATGGCTACACCTTC
CDR3 protein: CASSAVGPGYGYTF

V gene: TRBV20-1
clone size: -
D gene: TRBD2
J gene: TRBJ2-3
CDR3 DNA: TGCAGTGCTAGATCTCCACCAGCCCTAGCGGGGGGAACAGATACGCAGTATTTT
CDR3 protein: CSARSPPALAGGTDTQYF

V gene: TRBV2
clone size: few
D gene: -
J gene: TRBJ2-7
CDR3 DNA: TGTGCCAGCTGTGAAACCTACGAGCAGTACTTC
CDR3 protein: CASCETYEQYF

V gene: TRBV7-6
clone size: few
D gene: -
J gene: TRBJ2-3
CDR3 DNA: TGTGCCAGCAGCCCTGGACAGCTTAGCGATACGCAGTATTTT
CDR3 protein: CASSPGQLSDTQYF

V gene: TRBV20-1
clone size: -
D gene: TRBD1
J gene: TRBJ2-1
CDR3 DNA: TGCAGTGCTAGAAGAACAGGGGGACCCGCCAATGAGCAGTTCTTC
CDR3 protein: CSARRTGGPANEQFF

V gene: TRBV5-1
clone size: -
D gene: -
J gene: TRBJ2-2
CDR3 DNA: TGCGCCAGCAGCGCGCAGGGGACCTCCGGGGAGCTGTTTTTT
CDR3 protein: CASSAQGTSGELFF

V gene: TRBV10-1
clone size: few
D gene: TRBD1
J gene: TRBJ2-7
CDR3 DNA: TGCGCCAGCAGTCCGGGACAGGGGCTCGGCGAGCAGTACTTC
CDR3 protein: CASSPGQGLGEQYF

V gene: TRBV29-1
clone size: many
D gene: -
J gene: TRBJ1-1
CDR3 DNA: TGCAGCGCAATGGGACGGGGTGAAGCTTTCTTT
CDR3 protein: CSAMGRGEAFF

V gene: TRBV5-6
clone size: -
D gene: TRBD1
J gene: TRBJ1-2
CDR3 DNA: TGTGCCAGCAGCTTGTGGACAGGGTGGCCGCCTGGCTACACCTTC
CDR3 protein: CASSLWTGWPPGYTF

V gene: TRBV18
clone size: -
D gene: TRBD2
J gene: TRBJ2-1
CDR3 DNA: TGTGCCAGCTCAATTGGGACTAGCGGGAACAATGAGCAGTTCTTC
CDR3 protein: CASSIGTSGNNEQFF

V gene: TRBV5-1
clone size: few
D gene: -
J gene: TRBJ2-7
CDR3 DNA: TGCGCCAGCAGCCCCCTGGGGGGAAACGAGCAGTACTTC
CDR3 protein: CASSPLGGNEQYF

V gene: TRBV12-3/TRBV12-4
clone size: -
D gene: TRBD2
J gene: TRBJ2-7
CDR3 DNA: TGTGCCAGCAGTAAGGGACTAGGGGATGCCTACGAGCAGTACTTC
CDR3 protein: CASSKGLGDAYEQYF

V gene: TRBV4-2
clone size: few
D gene: -
J gene: TRBJ2-3
CDR3 DNA: TGTGCCAGCAGCCAAGATATGTGGGGGGGCACAGATACGCAGTATTTT
CDR3 protein: CASSQDMWGGTDTQYF

V gene: TRBV20-1
clone size: few
D gene: -
J gene: TRBJ2-1
CDR3 DNA: TGCAGTGCTAATAAGGGGGTATTCAACAATGAGCAGTTCTTC
CDR3 protein: CSANKGVFNNEQFF

V gene: TRBV20-1
clone size: few
D gene: -
J gene: TRBJ2-7
CDR3 DNA: TGCAGTGCGAAGCGGCTAGCGAATACCTACGAGCAGTACTTC
CDR3 protein: CSAKRLANTYEQYF

V gene: TRBV20-1
clone size: once
D gene: TRBD2
J gene: TRBJ2-1
CDR3 DNA: TGCAGTGCCGCGATTAGCGGGATTTCAGCCAATGAGCAGTTCTTC
CDR3 protein: CSAAISGISANEQFF

V gene: TRBV5-1
clone size: many
D gene: -
J gene: TRBJ1-1
CDR3 DNA: TGCGCCAGCAGCTTGAATGGTGGAGGGGGCACTGAAGCTTTCTTT
CDR3 protein: CASSLNGGGGTEAFF

V gene: TRBV12-3/TRBV12-4
clone size: -
D gene: -
J gene: TRBJ2-1
CDR3 DNA: TGTGCCAGCAGTAAACAGGTTCTTGAGCAGTTCTTC
CDR3 protein: CASSKQVLEQFF

V gene: TRBV30
clone size: -
D gene: -
J gene: TRBJ2-3
CDR3 DNA: TGTGCCTGGCTTGGAATTACGCAGTATTTT
CDR3 protein: CAWLGITQYF

V gene: TRBV7-2
clone size: -
D gene: -
J gene: TRBJ2-1
CDR3 DNA: TGTGCCGGCAGCTTACAGAGGAATGAGCAGTTCTTC
CDR3 protein: CAGSLQRNEQFF

V gene: TRBV30
clone size: -
D gene: -
J gene: TRBJ1-5
CDR3 DNA: TGTGCCTGGAGTCGAGACGGAGGGTTGTCCCAGCATTTT
CDR3 protein: CAWSRDGGLSQHF

V gene: TRBV5-1
clone size: -
D gene: -
J gene: TRBJ1-4
CDR3 DNA: TGCGCCAGCAGCTTGGTGGAGGGCGATGAAAAACTGTTTTTT
CDR3 protein: CASSLVEGDEKLFF

V gene: TRBV5-1
clone size: -
D gene: -
J gene: TRBJ2-2
CDR3 DNA: TGCGCCAGCAGCTTCTACAGGCCGAACACCGGGGAGCTGTTTTTT
CDR3 protein: CASSFYRPNTGELFF

V gene: TRBV7-9
clone size: few
D gene: -
J gene: TRBJ1-4
CDR3 DNA: TGTGCCAGCAGCTCCAGGACTGAAAAACTGTTTTTT
CDR3 protein: CASSSRTEKLFF

V gene: TRBV5-1
clone size: -
D gene: -
J gene: TRBJ1-1
CDR3 DNA: TGCGCCAGCAGCACTGGGGAGCAGGGAAACACTGAAGCTTTCTTT
CDR3 protein: CASSTGEQGNTEAFF

V gene: TRBV20-1
clone size: -
D gene: -
J gene: TRBJ1-5
CDR3 DNA: TGCAGTGCTAGTAGGGCCAATCAGCCCCAGCATTTT
CDR3 protein: CSASRANQPQHF

V gene: TRBV5-1
clone size: -
D gene: -
J gene: TRBJ2-2
CDR3 DNA: TGCGCCAGCAGCTTGCTGTACGGGAACACCGGGGAGCTGTTTTTT
CDR3 protein: CASSLLYGNTGELFF

V gene: TRBV20-1
clone size: -
D gene: -
J gene: TRBJ1-1
CDR3 DNA: TGCAGTGCCGCCGCCGGTGGGAACACTGAAGCTTTCTTT
CDR3 protein: CSAAAGGNTEAFF